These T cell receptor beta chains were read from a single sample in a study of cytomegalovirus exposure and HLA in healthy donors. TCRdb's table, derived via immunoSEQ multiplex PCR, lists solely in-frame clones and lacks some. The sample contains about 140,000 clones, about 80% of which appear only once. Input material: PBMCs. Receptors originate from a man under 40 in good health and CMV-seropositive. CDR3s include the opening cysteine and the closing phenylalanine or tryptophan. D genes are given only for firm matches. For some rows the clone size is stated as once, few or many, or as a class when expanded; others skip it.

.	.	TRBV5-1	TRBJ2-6	CASSLLGSGANVLTF	TGCGCCAGCAGCTTGCTAGGTTCCGGGGCCAACGTCCTGACTTTC
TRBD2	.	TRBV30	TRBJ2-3	CACGVAGGDTQYF	TGTGCCTGCGGGGTAGCGGGAGGAGATACGCAGTATTTT
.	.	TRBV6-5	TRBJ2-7	CASKLGQGQYEQYF	TGTGCCAGCAAATTGGGGCAGGGACAATACGAGCAGTACTTC
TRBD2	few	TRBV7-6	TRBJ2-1	CASSAGLTFGEQFF	TGTGCCAGCAGCGCGGGACTAACTTTCGGTGAGCAGTTCTTC
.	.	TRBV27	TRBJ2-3	CASSSTQQSTDTQYF	TGTGCCAGCAGTTCCACGCAACAGAGCACAGATACGCAGTATTTT
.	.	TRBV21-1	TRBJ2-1	CASSNMRLASNEQFF	TGTGCCAGCAGCAATATGCGACTAGCATCCAATGAGCAGTTCTTC
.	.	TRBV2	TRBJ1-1	CASSAQGPQGTEAFF	TGTGCCAGCAGCGCCCAGGGTCCTCAGGGCACTGAAGCTTTCTTT
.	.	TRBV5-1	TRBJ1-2	CASSSGSSNYGYTF	TGCGCCAGCAGCTCCGGGTCATCTAACTATGGCTACACCTTC
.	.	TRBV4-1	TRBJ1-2	CASSQDVNYGYTF	TGCGCCAGCAGCCAAGACGTAAACTATGGCTACACCTTC
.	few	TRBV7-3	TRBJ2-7	CASSATGPYTYEQYF	TGTGCCAGCAGCGCCACAGGGCCATATACCTACGAGCAGTACTTC
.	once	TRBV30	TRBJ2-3	CAWSKGLQRATQYF	TGTGCCTGGAGTAAGGGACTCCAGCGAGCTACGCAGTATTTT
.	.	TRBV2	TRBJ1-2	CASKTGIAFYGYTF	TGTGCCAGCAAAACAGGGATCGCTTTCTATGGCTACACCTTC
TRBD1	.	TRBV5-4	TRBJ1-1	CASSRGDRGVALNTEAFF	TGTGCCAGCAGCCGGGGGGACAGGGGCGTCGCTTTGAACACTGAAGCTTTCTTT
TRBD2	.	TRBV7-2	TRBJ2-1	CASSLTSVPMNEQFF	TGTGCCAGCAGCCTCACTAGCGTCCCTATGAATGAGCAGTTCTTC
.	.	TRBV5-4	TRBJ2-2	CASSPRGASNTGELFF	TGTGCCAGCAGCCCCCGGGGGGCGTCGAACACCGGGGAGCTGTTTTTT
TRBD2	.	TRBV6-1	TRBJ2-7	CASSERARLAGVGEQYF	TGTGCCAGCAGTGAAAGGGCCCGGCTGGCGGGAGTCGGAGAGCAGTACTTC
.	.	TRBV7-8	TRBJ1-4	CASSLQGFMNEKLFF	TGTGCCAGCAGCTTACAGGGTTTCATGAATGAAAAACTGTTTTTT
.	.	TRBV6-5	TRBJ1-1	CASSLGRGTEAFF	TGTGCCAGCAGTTTAGGCCGGGGGACTGAAGCTTTCTTT
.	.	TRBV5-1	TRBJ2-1	CASSLSGLMQFF	TGCGCCAGCAGCCTGAGCGGGTTGATGCAGTTCTTC
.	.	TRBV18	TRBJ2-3	CASSPSLTDTQYF	TGTGCCAGCTCACCATCCCTCACAGATACGCAGTATTTT
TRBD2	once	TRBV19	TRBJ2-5	CASSTIGLGETQYF	TGTGCCAGTAGTACAATCGGACTAGGTGAGACCCAGTACTTC
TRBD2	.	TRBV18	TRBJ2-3	CASSPLAGGFTDTQYF	TGTGCCAGCTCACCACTAGCGGGAGGCTTCACAGATACGCAGTATTTT
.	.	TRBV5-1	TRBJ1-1	CASSLGGAENTEAFF	TGCGCCAGCAGCTTGGGGGGAGCTGAGAACACTGAAGCTTTCTTT
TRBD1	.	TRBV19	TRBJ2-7	CASSVDRGLSYEQYF	TGTGCCAGTAGTGTGGACAGGGGCCTCTCCTACGAGCAGTACTTC
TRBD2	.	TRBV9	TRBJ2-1	CASSVAPSGGTSYNEQFF	TGTGCCAGCAGCGTAGCCCCTAGCGGGGGGACGTCCTACAATGAGCAGTTCTTC
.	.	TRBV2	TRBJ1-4	CASSSPGQSFF	TGTGCCAGCAGTTCCCCGGGACAAAGTTTTTTT
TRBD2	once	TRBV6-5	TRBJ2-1	CASSYSRTSGSNEQFF	TGTGCCAGCAGTTACTCGAGGACTAGCGGGAGCAATGAGCAGTTCTTC
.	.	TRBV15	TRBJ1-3	CATSSNRARNTIYF	TGTGCCACCAGCAGCAACAGGGCTCGGAACACCATATATTTT
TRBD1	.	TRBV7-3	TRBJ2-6	CASSLTRGPGANVLTF	TGTGCCAGCAGCTTAACAAGGGGGCCTGGGGCCAACGTCCTGACTTTC
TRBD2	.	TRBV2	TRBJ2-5	CASSEGTSRGLETQYF	TGTGCCAGCAGTGAGGGGACTAGTAGAGGTTTGGAGACCCAGTACTTC
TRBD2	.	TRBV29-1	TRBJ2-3	CSVGTSYTQYF	TGCAGCGTTGGGACTAGCTATACGCAGTATTTT
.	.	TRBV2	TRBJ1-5	CASSGGSSNQPQHF	TGTGCCAGCAGCGGGGGGAGTAGCAATCAGCCCCAGCATTTT
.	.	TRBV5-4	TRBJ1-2	CASSPPGGAFGGYTF	TGTGCCAGCAGCCCCCCGGGGGGGGCCTTTGGTGGCTACACCTTC
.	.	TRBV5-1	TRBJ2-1	CASSLEFGAAYNEQFF	TGCGCCAGCAGCTTGGAGTTTGGGGCAGCCTACAATGAGCAGTTCTTC
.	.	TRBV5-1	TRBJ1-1	CASSLASGGGTEAFF	TGCGCCAGCAGCTTGGCCAGCGGGGGAGGGACTGAAGCTTTCTTT
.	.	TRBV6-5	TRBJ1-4	CASSPTATNEKLFF	TGTGCCAGCAGCCCGACAGCAACTAATGAAAAACTGTTTTTT
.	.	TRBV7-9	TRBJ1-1	CASSLATGERIHTEAFF	TGTGCCAGCAGCTTAGCGACCGGGGAAAGAATACACACTGAAGCTTTCTTT
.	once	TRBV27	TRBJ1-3	CASKGSSGNTIYF	TGTGCCAGCAAAGGGAGCTCTGGAAACACCATATATTTT
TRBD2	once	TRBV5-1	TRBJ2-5	CASSPGRQGLAVQETQYF	TGCGCCAGCAGCCCCGGGAGACAGGGACTAGCGGTCCAAGAGACCCAGTACTTC
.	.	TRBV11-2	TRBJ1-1	CASSLEGRGGTEAFF	TGTGCCAGCAGCTTAGAAGGTCGGGGGGGCACTGAAGCTTTCTTT
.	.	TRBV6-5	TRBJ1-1	CASSPGTEAFF	TGTGCCAGCAGCCCGGGCACTGAAGCTTTCTTT
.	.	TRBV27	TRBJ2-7	CASSSPDSGMAYEQYF	TGTGCCAGCAGTTCCCCGGACAGCGGGATGGCCTACGAGCAGTACTTC
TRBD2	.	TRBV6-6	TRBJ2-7	CASRGLAVSEQYF	TGTGCCAGCAGGGGACTAGCTGTTTCCGAGCAGTACTTC
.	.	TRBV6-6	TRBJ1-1	CASSYSAQGRAFF	TGTGCCAGCAGTTACTCGGCCCAAGGGAGAGCTTTCTTT
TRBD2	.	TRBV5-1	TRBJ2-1	CASSLGTSENNEQFF	TGCGCCAGCAGCTTGGGGACTAGCGAAAACAATGAGCAGTTCTTC